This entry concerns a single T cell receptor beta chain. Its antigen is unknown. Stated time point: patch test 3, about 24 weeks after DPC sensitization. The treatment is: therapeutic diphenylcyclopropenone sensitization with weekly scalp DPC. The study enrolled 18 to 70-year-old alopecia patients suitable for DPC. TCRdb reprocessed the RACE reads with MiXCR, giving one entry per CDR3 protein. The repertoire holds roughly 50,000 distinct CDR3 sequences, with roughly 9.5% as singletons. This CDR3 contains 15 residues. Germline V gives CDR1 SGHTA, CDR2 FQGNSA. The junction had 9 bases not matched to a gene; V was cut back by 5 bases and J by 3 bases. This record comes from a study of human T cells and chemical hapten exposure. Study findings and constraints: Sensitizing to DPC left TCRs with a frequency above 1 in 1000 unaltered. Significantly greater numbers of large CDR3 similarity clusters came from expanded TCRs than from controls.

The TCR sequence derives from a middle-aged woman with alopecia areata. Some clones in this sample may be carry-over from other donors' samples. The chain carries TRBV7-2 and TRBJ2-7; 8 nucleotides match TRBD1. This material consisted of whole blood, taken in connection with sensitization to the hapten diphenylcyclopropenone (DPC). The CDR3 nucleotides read TGTGCCAGCAGCCAGACCTCAGGGGGCGTCTACGAGCAGTACTTC. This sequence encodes CASSQTSGGVYEQYF. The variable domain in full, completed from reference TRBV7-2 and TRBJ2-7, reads GAGVSQSPSNKVTEKGKDVELRCDPISGHTALYWYRQSLGQGLEFLIYFQGNSAPDKSGLPSDRFSAERTGGSVSTLTIQRTQQEDSAVYLCASSQTSGGVYEQYFGPGTRLTVT.